The clone carrying this T cell receptor beta chain was observed at least ten times. TCR beta CDR3 sequences were amplified from RNA transcripts. The TCR CDR3 was amplified in a first-round RT-PCR using the HTBI primer set. TCRdb reprocessed the multiplex PCR reads with MiXCR, giving one entry per CDR3 protein. The sample consists of around 600,000 distinct CDR3 sequences, approximately 14% of them appearing once. The data were taken from a study of T cells in Graves' hyperthyroidism and ophthalmopathy. CDR3 length: 14 residues. V was shortened by 3 bases and J by 7 bases, with 13 bases between the two germline ends. Germline V gene data show CDR1 as MDHEN and CDR2 as SYDVKM. Disease duration under 2 months; hyperthyroidism patients were aged 18 to 65.

The TCR originated in a woman between 25 and 40 years old with Graves' hyperthyroidism. Sample: blood. This chain links TRBV28 with TRBJ2-1, with unresolved D. The CDR3 protein is CASSFVTLLNEQFF. The CDR3 nucleotides are TGTGCCAGCAGTTTCGTTACACTATTAAATGAGCAGTTCTTC. Filled out from reference TRBV28 and TRBJ2-1, the complete variable domain reads DVKVTQSSRYLVKRTGEKVFLECVQDMDHENMFWYRQDPGLGLRLIYFSYDVKMKEKGDIPEGYSVSREKKERFSLILESASTNQTSMYLCASSFVTLLNEQFFGPGTRLTVL.